The source of this T cell receptor (beta chain) is a study of blood T cell repertoires in COVID-19. Overall study context: Samples representing acute and convalescent COVID-19 were sourced from the United States, Italy and Spain. In each case, the material was cDNA or gDNA derived from T cells, B-cell-depleted T cells, or PBMCs.

In its sample, this clone was seen once. The CDR3 is made up of 12 amino acids. Trimming left V 5 bases short and J 8 bases short, with 12 bases between. Germline lookup yields CDR1 KGHSH and CDR2 LQKENI. As processed by the authors: Estimation of nucleated cell counts relied on the amplification of reference gene primers. TCRdb keeps only in-frame clones here, not all; method: immunoSEQ multiplex PCR. D and trimming come from the DNA, and the V and J calls and clone size come from that table. The data contain some 300,000 clones, about 88% of them singletons. This sequence was found in a man between 65 and 85 years old with acute or convalescent COVID-19. Sequenced material: peripheral blood. The chain recombines TRBV18 with TRBJ1-2; D remains unclear. The CDR3 spells CASSAFEEGYTF. The DNA of the CDR3 is TGTGCCAGCTCAGCTTTTGAGGAGGGCTACACCTTC.